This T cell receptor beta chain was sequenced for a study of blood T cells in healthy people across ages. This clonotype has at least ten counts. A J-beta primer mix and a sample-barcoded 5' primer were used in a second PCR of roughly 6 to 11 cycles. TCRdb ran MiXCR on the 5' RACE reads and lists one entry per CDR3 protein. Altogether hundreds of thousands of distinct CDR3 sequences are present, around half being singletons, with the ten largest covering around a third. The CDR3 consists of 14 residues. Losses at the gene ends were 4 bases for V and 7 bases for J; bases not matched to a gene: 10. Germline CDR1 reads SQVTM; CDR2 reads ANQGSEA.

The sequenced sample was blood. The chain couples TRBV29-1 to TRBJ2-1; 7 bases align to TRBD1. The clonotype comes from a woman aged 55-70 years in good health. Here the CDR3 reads CSVVYRGVINEQFF. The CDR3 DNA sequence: TGCAGCGTTGTATACAGGGGCGTCATTAATGAGCAGTTCTTC.